The 31 T cell receptor beta chains below were found in one sample sequenced in a study of T cells in Graves' hyperthyroidism and ophthalmopathy. The investigators amplified TCR beta CDR3 regions from RNA transcripts. First-round RT-PCR targeting the TCR CDR3 was performed with the HTBI primer set. TCRdb analysed the multiplex PCR reads with MiXCR anew, one entry per CDR3 protein. The data contain 300,000 to 400,000 distinct CDR3 sequences, about 15% of them singletons. Sample: blood. All receptors come from a woman aged 60 to 75 with Graves' hyperthyroidism.

The table lists this clonotype with many counts. The chain recombines TRBV6-1 with TRBJ2-3, with D unresolved. The CDR3 totals 13 residues. V lost 5 bases to trimming and J lost 4 bases, with 10 bases between them. CDR1 and CDR2 (germline): MNHNS, SASEGT. CDR3 sequence: CASSPDFADTQYF. In nucleotides, the CDR3 is TGTGCCAGCAGTCCAGATTTTGCAGATACGCAGTATTTT.

This clonotype was seen ten or more times. V and J are TRBV7-9 and TRBJ2-1, with TRBD2 matching over 7 bases. This CDR3 comprises 15 residues. Germline V gives CDR1 SEHNR, CDR2 FQNEAQ (reference sequence). With V trimmed by 5 bases and J by 1 base, 5 bases remained unmatched. The CDR3, as DNA: TGTGCCAGCAGCGCCGTACTAGCGTCCTACAATGAGCAGTTCTTC. Its protein product is CASSAVLASYNEQFF.

This clonotype was found many times. The rearrangement uses TRBV6-1 and TRBJ2-5; 7 nucleotides align to TRBD2. Unmatched junction bases numbered 18, after V lost 6 bases and J lost 5 bases. Germline V gives CDR1 MNHNS, CDR2 SASEGT. This CDR3 has 17 amino acids. CDR3 region: CASSPPGRLARRETQYF. Written as DNA, the CDR3 is TGTGCCAGCAGCCCACCTGGGCGACTAGCAAGGCGGGAGACCCAGTACTTC.

This clonotype was recorded many times. The chain carries TRBV27 and TRBJ2-5; 12 bases map to TRBD1. Trimming took 6 bases from V and 1 from J; bases not matched to a gene: 9. There are 17 residues in the CDR3. The germline CDR1 and CDR2 sequences are MNHEY and SMNVEV (reference sequence). Here the CDR3 reads CASRSGTGGRGQETQYF. CDR3 coding DNA: TGTGCCAGCAGATCCGGGACAGGGGGCCGGGGCCAAGAGACCCAGTACTTC.

In this sample, this clonotype turned up a few times. J is TRBJ2-1 and V is TRBV9, with 8 bases identical to TRBD2. The CDR3 loop spans 14 amino acids. V shed 5 bases, J shed 4 bases, and the junction held 5 bases outside the gene matches. From germline, CDR1 is SGDLS and CDR2 YYNGEE. CDR3 protein: CASSPSGWYNEQFF. CDR3 nucleotide sequence: TGTGCCAGCAGTCCTAGCGGGTGGTACAATGAGCAGTTCTTC.

This clonotype occurred many times. This sequence joins TRBV28 and TRBJ1-1; the match to TRBD1 covers 7 bases. Trimming removed 5 bases from V and 2 bases from J; junction bases left unmatched: 11. CDR1 and CDR2 from the germline V gene are MDHEN and SYDVKM. The CDR3 totals 16 residues. This CDR3 is CASSPGLRGVNTEAFF. In DNA form, the CDR3 reads TGTGCCAGCAGTCCCGGCCTCAGGGGGGTTAACACTGAAGCTTTCTTT.

This clonotype was observed many times. V usage is TRBV29-1 and J usage is TRBJ2-5, with TRBD1 matching over 7 bases. The trim removed 6 bases at V and 2 bases at J, leaving 6 bases unmatched. Germline loops: CDR1 SQVTM, CDR2 ANQGSEA. This CDR3 region has 13 residues. The CDR3 region has the DNA TGCAGCGTCGCAGGGACAGCACAAGAGACCCAGTACTTC. As protein: CSVAGTAQETQYF.

The CDR3 is CASSRPNTGELFF. Here the CDR3 DNA reads TGTGCCAGCAGCCGGCCGAACACCGGGGAGCTGTTTTTT. The chain couples TRBV7-3 to TRBJ2-2, with unresolved D. V gave up 5 bases and J gave up 0 bases, with 4 bases separating them. CDR3 size: 13 residues. The V gene's germline CDR1 is SGHTA and CDR2 FQGTGA.

Concerning this clonotype itself: A read error may be the cause here, since a much bigger clone is one base away. Here the CDR3 omits its conserved ending phenylalanine or tryptophan, so a read error is the likely source. The genes are TRBV10-3 and TRBJ2-7; TRBD2 agrees at 11 bases. The CDR3 totals 15 residues. Per the germline V gene, CDR1 is ENHRY and CDR2 is SYGVKD. The V segment lost 6 bases and the J segment 2 bases; nucleotides outside the gene matches: 6. The CDR3 DNA is TGTGCCATCAGAGGCCGACTAGCGGGGCCCTACGAGCAGTACCTC. Residues: CAIRGRLAGPYEQYL.

The chain couples TRBV4-1 to TRBJ2-7; 7 nucleotides align to TRBD1. The CDR3 extends over 15 amino acids. Germline lookup yields CDR1 MGHRA and CDR2 YSYEKL. The junction had 6 bases not matched to a gene; V was cut back by 2 bases and J by 2 bases. This chain's CDR3 is CASSQRQGVTYEQYF. In nucleotides, the CDR3 is TGCGCCAGCAGCCAAAGACAGGGTGTAACCTACGAGCAGTACTTC.

This clonotype was counted at least ten times. This sequence joins TRBV19 and TRBJ2-1, with 7 bases fitting TRBD2. This CDR3 is 14 amino acids long. The germline V gene encodes CDR1 LNHDA and CDR2 SQIVND (reference sequence). J was trimmed by 2 bases and V by 10 bases; bases with no gene match: 8. The CDR3 spells CATATLAAYNEQFF. In DNA form, the CDR3 reads TGTGCCACCGCCACGCTAGCGGCCTACAATGAGCAGTTCTTC.

This clonotype was seen ten or more times. The chain is built from TRBV12-3 or TRBV12-4 and TRBJ1-1; 8 bases line up with TRBD1. The CDR3 has 18 residues. J gave up 1 base and V 3 bases, and 13 bases lay outside the gene matches. The CDR3 spells CASSFLQGAVGGNTEAFF. Written as DNA, the CDR3 is TGTGCCAGCAGTTTTCTTCAGGGGGCTGTGGGTGGGAACACTGAAGCTTTCTTT.

This clonotype was seen repeatedly, ten times or more. The chain has TRBV12-5 and TRBJ2-5, with 10 bases aligning to TRBD2. The trim removed 1 base at V and 1 base at J, leaving 12 bases unmatched. The CDR3 has 19 residues. The germline V gene has CDR1 LGHNT and CDR2 FRNRAP. The CDR3 region is CASGLGVLALAGAQETQYF. The CDR3 DNA sequence: TGTGCTAGTGGTTTGGGCGTATTGGCGCTAGCGGGAGCCCAAGAGACCCAGTACTTC.

At least ten counts were recorded for this clonotype. The genes are TRBV6-1 and TRBJ2-1; TRBD2 aligns across 12 bases. The V gene end was trimmed by 5 bases and the J gene end by 3 bases; junction bases not matched to a gene: 8. The germline V gene has CDR1 MNHNS and CDR2 SASEGT. The CDR3 totals 17 residues. CDR3 nucleotide sequence: TGTGCCAGCAGTCAATCCCGACTAGCGGGGGACTACAATGAGCAGTTCTTC. Translating gives CASSQSRLAGDYNEQFF.

This clonotype has more than one count but fewer than ten. The V call is TRBV10-3, the J call TRBJ2-6; tentatively, D is TRBD1 or TRBD2 (5 bases each). Germline V lookup: CDR1 ENHRY, CDR2 SYGVKD. Trimming removed 6 bases from V and 1 base from J, with 10 bases in between. This CDR3 spans 15 amino acids. For the CDR3, the DNA is TGTGCCATCAGACTGGGGGAATCTGGGGCCAACGTCCTGACTTTC. Amino acid sequence: CAIRLGESGANVLTF.

This clonotype was detected a few times. This rearrangement joins TRBV5-1 to TRBJ2-2, with TRBD1 identical over 10 bases. The V and J ends lost 3 bases and 5 bases, in that order; junction bases with no gene match: 4. This CDR3 has 15 amino acids. CDR1 is SGHRS and CDR2 is YFSETQ in the germline V gene. The CDR3 loop is CASSWGTGETGELFF. In nucleotides, the CDR3 is TGCGCCAGCAGCTGGGGGACAGGGGAAACCGGGGAGCTGTTTTTT.

To note about this clonotype: This clone may be a read error of a much larger clone one base away. This chain uses TRBV18 with TRBJ2-5, with 8 bases that match TRBD1. This CDR3 is 15 amino acids long. The trim removed 5 bases at V and 4 bases at J, leaving 9 bases unmatched. The V gene's germline CDR1 is KGHSH and CDR2 LQKENI. The CDR3 sequence: CASSTSQGVGETQYF. The CDR3 DNA sequence: TGTGCCAGCTCAACATCACAGGGGGTCGGAGAGACCCAGTACTTC.

Ten or more counts support this clonotype. This CDR3 is CASSDARDSGYTF. Written as DNA, the CDR3 is TGTGCCAGCAGTGATGCCAGGGATAGTGGCTACACCTTC. This chain joins TRBV2 and TRBJ1-2; a weak D match, TRBD1 (5 bases). This CDR3 spans 13 amino acids. V lost 3 bases and J lost 7, with 12 bases in between. Germline V gene lookup returns CDR1 SNHLY and CDR2 FYNNEI.

This clonotype was picked up many times. The V and J genes are TRBV12-3 or TRBV12-4 and TRBJ2-7; D remains unclear. The CDR3 is 13 residues long. V was pared by 4 bases and J by 5 bases, with 12 bases between. CDR3 region: CASSYRGPDEQYF. The CDR3 DNA reads as TGTGCCAGCAGTTACCGAGGACCGGACGAGCAGTACTTC.

This clonotype occurred many times. At one end, the junction sequence differs from germline, possibly due to a read error. This CDR3 is CASSLTGGEQYF. The CDR3, as DNA: TGTGCCAGCAGCTTAACGGGCGGCGAGCAGTACTTC. The gene calls are TRBV5-1 and TRBJ2-7, with D hard to call. Germline V gene lookup returns CDR1 SGHRS and CDR2 YFSETQ. There are 12 residues in the CDR3.

This clonotype appeared many times. The chain combines TRBV18 with TRBJ2-7; no definite D call. The V gene lost 3 bases and the J gene lost 2 bases, with 11 bases spanning the gap. The CDR3 runs 14 residues. Germline values: CDR1 KGHSH, CDR2 LQKENI. For the CDR3, the DNA is TGTGCCAGCTCACCGACCTTTGGTCCCTACGAGCAGTACTTC. It translates to CASSPTFGPYEQYF.

This clonotype appeared many times. This sequence joins TRBV27 and TRBJ1-5; 7 bases map to TRBD1. J was trimmed by 2 bases and V by 3 bases; bases with no gene match: 1. Germline assignment: CDR1 MNHEY and CDR2 SMNVEV (reference sequence). There are 14 residues in the CDR3. This CDR3 reads CASSFDRGNQPQHF. CDR3 in DNA: TGTGCCAGCAGTTTCGACAGGGGCAATCAGCCCCAGCATTTT.

V gene TRBV6-2 or TRBV6-3 combines with J gene TRBJ1-3; perhaps TRBD1 as D (5 bases). CDR1 is MNHEY, CDR2 SVGEGT, per germline. V was trimmed by 5 bases and J by 3 bases, leaving 14 bases between them. The CDR3 loop spans 15 amino acids. This CDR3 is CASSQDSTIGNTIYF. As DNA, the CDR3 is TGTGCCAGCAGTCAAGACAGCACCATTGGAAACACCATATATTTT.

This clonotype appeared many times. The V call is TRBV3-1, the J call TRBJ2-1; 8 bases agree with TRBD2. V lost 0 bases to trimming and J lost 0 bases; unmatched junction nucleotides: 10. CDR3 length equals 19 residues. Germline lookup yields CDR1 LGHDT and CDR2 YNNKEL (reference sequence). The CDR3 loop reads CASSQDPLAGKSSYNEQFF. The CDR3 nucleotides read TGTGCCAGCAGCCAAGATCCCCTAGCGGGTAAGAGCTCCTACAATGAGCAGTTCTTC.

V gene TRBV29-1 combines with J gene TRBJ1-1; TRBD1 is a possible D gene (5 bases). Germline CDR1 is SQVTM and CDR2 is ANQGSEA. V gave up 7 bases and J gave up 4 bases, with 10 bases separating them. The CDR3 runs to 11 residues. CDR3 DNA: TGCAGCGCCATAGGGGTCACTGAAGCTTTCTTT. Translation gives CSAIGVTEAFF.

The rearrangement joins TRBV4-1 to TRBJ1-5; unclear D gene. The CDR3 has 16 residues. The germline V and J ends were trimmed by 3 bases and 10 bases, with 22 bases remaining between them. The germline gives CDR1 MGHRA, CDR2 YSYEKL. The CDR3 sequence is CASSHSMSGSISPQHF. CDR3 coding DNA: TGCGCCAGCAGCCACTCTATGTCGGGATCAATCAGCCCCCAGCATTTT.

This clonotype was seen many times. The rearrangement links TRBV20-1 to TRBJ2-7; D assignment may be TRBD1 or TRBD2 (5 bases each). Germline V gene sequence: CDR1 DFQATT, CDR2 SNEGSKA (reference sequence). The CDR3 extends over 13 amino acids. V lost 6 bases to trimming and J lost 5 bases, with 17 bases between them. The CDR3 DNA is TGCAGTGCCACGGGGCAGGGTCACAACGAGCAGTACTTC. This sequence encodes CSATGQGHNEQYF.

In this sample, this clonotype turned up many times. The gene calls are TRBV7-8 and TRBJ2-2, with D perhaps TRBD1 (7 bases). V lost 4 bases to trimming and J lost 4 bases, with 22 bases between them. Germline CDR1 is SGHVS and CDR2 is FQNEAQ. This CDR3 comprises 18 residues. CDR3 in amino acids: CASSSRGLDLGGTGELFF. The CDR3 DNA reads TGTGCCAGCAGCTCCAGGGGGTTAGACCTCGGGGGCACCGGGGAGCTGTTTTTT.

This clonotype was recorded at least ten times. The rearrangement joins TRBV2 to TRBJ2-7, with D possibly TRBD1 on 6 matching bases. CDR1 is SNHLY, CDR2 FYNNEI, per germline. V gave up 6 bases and J gave up 9 bases, with 18 bases separating them. CDR3 length: 13 residues. CDR3 sequence reads: CASSYGEGGRQYF. The CDR3 bases are TGTGCCAGCAGCTATGGAGAAGGGGGTCGGCAGTACTTC.

Many counts were recorded for this clonotype. The rearrangement uses TRBV18 and TRBJ2-1; D unresolved. V was cut by 2 bases and J by 7 bases, with 15 bases left in between. In germline, CDR1 is KGHSH, CDR2 LQKENI. The CDR3 has 15 amino acids. In DNA form, the CDR3 reads TGTGCCAGCTCACCATGGCCCGGTCGGGTGAATGAGCAGTTCTTC. It specifies CASSPWPGRVNEQFF.

This clonotype was seen at least ten times. The rearrangement joins TRBV11-2 to TRBJ2-7; D may correspond to TRBD1 or TRBD2 (5 bases each). The CDR3 loop spans 14 amino acids. Trimming left V 2 bases short and J 5 bases short, with 13 bases between. The germline V gene encodes CDR1 SGHAT and CDR2 FQNNGV. CDR3: CASSLPGPADEQYF. The DNA of the CDR3 is TGTGCCAGCAGCTTACCGGGACCGGCCGACGAGCAGTACTTC.